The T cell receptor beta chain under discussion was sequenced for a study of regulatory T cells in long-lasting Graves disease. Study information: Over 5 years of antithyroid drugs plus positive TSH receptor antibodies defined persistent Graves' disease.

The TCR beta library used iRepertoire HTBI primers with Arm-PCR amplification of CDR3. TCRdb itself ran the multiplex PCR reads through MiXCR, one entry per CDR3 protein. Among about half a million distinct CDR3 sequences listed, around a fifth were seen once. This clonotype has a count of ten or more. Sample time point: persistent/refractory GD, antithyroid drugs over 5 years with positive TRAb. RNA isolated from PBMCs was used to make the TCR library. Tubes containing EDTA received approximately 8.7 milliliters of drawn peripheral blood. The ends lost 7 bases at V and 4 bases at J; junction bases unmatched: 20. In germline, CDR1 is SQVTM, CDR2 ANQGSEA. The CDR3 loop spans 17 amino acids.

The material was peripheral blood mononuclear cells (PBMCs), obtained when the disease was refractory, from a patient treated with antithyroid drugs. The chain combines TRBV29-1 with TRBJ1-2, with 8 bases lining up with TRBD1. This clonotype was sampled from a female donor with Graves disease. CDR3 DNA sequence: TGCAGCGCCAGAAGGAGGGGGACAGGTGTGACCCTCTATGGCTACACCTTC. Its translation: CSARRRGTGVTLYGYTF. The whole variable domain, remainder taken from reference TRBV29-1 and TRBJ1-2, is SAVISQKPSRDICQRGTSLTIQCQVDSQVTMMFWYRQQPGQSLTLIATANQGSEATYESGFVIDKFPISRPNLTFSTLTVSNMSPEDSSIYLCSARRRGTGVTLYGYTFGSGTRLTVV.